This T cell receptor beta chain came from a study of beta chain features in type 1 diabetes. Study-wide results and limits: cDNA sequencing could over-represent cells with high TCR expression. The study found moderately but significantly shorter TCRB CDR3s in all four CD4+ subsets of Type 1 diabetes patients.

Notes on this clone: What it binds is unknown.

The V end lost 4 bases, the J end lost 2 bases, and 15 bases lay between the germline ends. The CDR3 runs 14 residues. CDR1 and CDR2 from the germline V gene are SQVTM and ANQGSEA. Donors underwent one heparinised blood draw, approximately 120 mL on average. By way of CD45RO/CCR7/CD25/CD127/CD95/CD27, the CD4+ regulatory, stem cell-like memory, central memory and naive cells were sorted. Populations obtained by sorting all exceeded 95% purity. The investigators reverse transcribed all of the isolated RNA, so they sequenced expressed TCRB transcripts. Some clones are missing from TCRdb's copy, which holds only in-frame ones; the method was immunoSEQ multiplex PCR. Among about 260,000 clones listed, around 21% were seen once.

The J gene is TRBJ2-7, the V gene TRBV29-1; D possibly corresponds to TRBD1 (5 bases). Sequences were obtained from naive CD4+ T cells from blood. This sequence originates from a woman aged 40-49 years with type 1 diabetes. CDR3 in DNA: TGCAGCGTTGCCCAACGAAGGGGTCCCTACGAGCAGTACTTC. It encodes CSVAQRRGPYEQYF.